These T cell receptor beta chains were read from a single sample in a study of regulatory T cells in long-lasting Graves disease. TCRdb re-called the multiplex PCR reads with MiXCR, one entry per CDR3 protein. The profile shows over 500,000 distinct CDR3 sequences, roughly 15% of them singletons. These data were also reused for a study on T cells in Graves' hyperthyroidism and ophthalmopathy.

The sample here was peripheral blood mononuclear cells (PBMCs), taken at new diagnosis, from a patient treated with antithyroid drugs. The receptors were gathered from a woman aged 25 to 45 with Graves disease. CDR3s include the opening cysteine and the closing phenylalanine or tryptophan. The D gene is left open where the match is weak. Only part of the rows carry a size: once, few, many, or a class if the clone is expanded.

j_call clone_size v_call d_call cdr3_aa cdr3_nt
TRBJ2-1 few TRBV20-1 TRBD2 CSAVLAGGGNEQFF TGCAGTGCGGTACTAGCGGGAGGGGGGAATGAGCAGTTCTTC
TRBJ1-5 many TRBV20-1 TRBD1 CSARDGQTGAKGYSNQPQHF TGCAGTGCTAGAGATGGTCAGACAGGGGCAAAGGGATATAGCAATCAGCCCCAGCATTTT
TRBJ2-7 many TRBV19 TRBD1 CASAMAGGLYEQYF TGTGCCAGTGCCATGGCAGGGGGCCTTTACGAGCAGTACTTC
TRBJ1-2 many TRBV27 - CASSLGVTASNYGYTF TGTGCCAGCAGTCTAGGGGTGACAGCTTCTAACTATGGCTACACCTTC
TRBJ2-1 few TRBV7-3 TRBD2 CASSTGTSGKVGNEQFF TGTGCCAGCAGCACAGGGACTAGCGGGAAAGTAGGCAATGAGCAGTTCTTC
TRBJ1-4 few TRBV6-9 - CASSYQHNEKLFF TGTGCCAGCAGTTACCAACATAATGAAAAACTGTTTTTT
TRBJ2-7 many TRBV10-3 - CAISERDVGAYEQYF TGTGCCATCAGTGAGAGGGACGTCGGGGCCTACGAGCAGTACTTC
TRBJ2-3 many TRBV7-8 TRBD2 CASRTSGTLSDTQYF TGTGCCAGCAGGACTAGCGGGACATTGTCAGATACGCAGTATTTT
TRBJ2-7 - TRBV19 TRBD1 CASRKSRDRGYEQYF TGTGCCAGTAGGAAATCCCGGGACAGGGGTTACGAGCAGTACTTC
TRBJ2-2 - TRBV19 - CTSRNPGHSRTGELFF TGTACCAGTAGAAACCCGGGACATTCCCGCACCGGGGAGCTGTTTTTT
TRBJ2-7 - TRBV2 TRBD1 CASRGQGTTYEQYF TGTGCCAGCAGGGGACAGGGAACGACCTACGAGCAGTACTTC
TRBJ2-3 many TRBV27 - CASIQDRFTDTQYF TGTGCCAGTATACAAGACAGGTTCACAGATACGCAGTATTTT
TRBJ1-5 many TRBV12-3/TRBV12-4 - CASTQTGRDQPQHF TGTGCCAGCACCCAGACAGGACGCGATCAGCCCCAGCATTTT
TRBJ2-6 - TRBV5-1 - CASSQSQGHLSTSGANVLTF TGCGCCAGCAGCCAGTCACAGGGCCACCTATCCACCTCTGGGGCCAACGTCCTGACTTTC
TRBJ2-7 few TRBV5-1 - CASSSNAGTLYEQYF TGCGCCAGCAGCTCAAACGCCGGGACCCTCTACGAGCAGTACTTC
TRBJ1-1 many TRBV28 - CASKTGSTEAFF TGTGCCAGCAAAACAGGGTCCACTGAAGCTTTCTTT
TRBJ2-1 - TRBV27 - CASSFQLYNEQFF TGTGCCAGCAGTTTCCAGCTTTACAATGAGCAGTTCTTC
TRBJ2-7 - TRBV10-3 - CAISDGAGPDF TGTGCCATCAGTGACGGCGCGGGACCAGATTTC